This is a list of T cell receptor beta chains from one sample in a study of vaccination effects on CD4 cells after COVID-19. The assay was immunoSEQ multiplex PCR, and TCRdb's table has in-frame clones only and misses some. The profile shows more than 60,000 clones, around 70% of them singletons. Their target antigens are unknown. The sequences come from CD4+ T cells from PBMCs cultured without peptide, collected after COVID-19 vaccination. The receptors originated from a human donor who received a COVID-19 vaccine. CDR3s include the opening cysteine and the closing phenylalanine or tryptophan. A D gene is named only where the DNA matches it firmly. A row's size may be missing; if present it is once, few, many or a size class.

-	TRBV5-1	TRBD2	TRBJ2-6	TGCGCCAGCAGCCACACGGGGCGGGGGACGTTTAGCGGGGCCAACGTCCTGACTTTC	CASSHTGRGTFSGANVLTF
few	TRBV5-4	TRBD1	TRBJ2-5	TGTGCCAGCAGCATCCGGGACAGCCAAGAGACCCAGTACTTC	CASSIRDSQETQYF
-	TRBV2	-	TRBJ2-2	TGTGCCAGCAGGCTCAGGGAATACGGCGGGGAGCTGTTTTTT	CASRLREYGGELFF
-	TRBV2	-	TRBJ1-3	TGTGCCAGCAGTGAGCAGGGATCTGGAAACACCATATATTTT	CASSEQGSGNTIYF
-	TRBV24-1	-	TRBJ1-2	TGTGCCACCAGTGATGGCCGAGGGGGCTACACCTTC	CATSDGRGGYTF
-	TRBV7-2	-	TRBJ2-5	TGTGCCAGCAGCCCATCACAGGGGGGGGCAGAGACCCAGTACTTC	CASSPSQGGAETQYF
few	TRBV29-1	-	TRBJ1-1	TGCAGCGCCCGGTCGGGCTTCGACACTGAAGCTTTCTTT	CSARSGFDTEAFF
-	TRBV19	-	TRBJ1-1	TGTGCCAGTGTCGGGGCAGGAGTTAAGAACACTGAAGCTTTCTTT	CASVGAGVKNTEAFF
-	TRBV5-1	-	TRBJ2-2	TGCGCCAGCAGCTTTGAGGCCACCGGGGAGCTGTTTTTT	CASSFEATGELFF
-	TRBV11-2	TRBD1	TRBJ1-2	TGTGCCAGCAGCGTTACAGGGGTTGGCTACACCTTC	CASSVTGVGYTF
-	TRBV5-1	TRBD1	TRBJ2-5	TGCGCCAGCAGTTACTCAGGGGGCGCGGTAGAGACCCAGTACTTC	CASSYSGGAVETQYF
-	TRBV28	-	TRBJ1-2	TGTGCCAGCGGAGCTAACTATGGCTACACCTTC	CASGANYGYTF
-	TRBV7-2	-	TRBJ1-2	TGTGCCAGCAGCTCCAGGGTTAACTATGGCTACACCTTC	CASSSRVNYGYTF
-	TRBV7-3	-	TRBJ1-2	TGTGCCAGCAGCTTACTGATAGATCTGGACTATGGCTACACCTTC	CASSLLIDLDYGYTF
-	TRBV10-3	TRBD1	TRBJ2-1	TGTGCCATCAGTTCGACAGGGGACCACTACAATGAGCAGTTCTTC	CAISSTGDHYNEQFF
-	TRBV2	TRBD1	TRBJ1-2	TGTGCCAGCAGTTCCGACAGGGCCAACTATGGCTACACCTTC	CASSSDRANYGYTF
-	TRBV6-1	TRBD2	TRBJ2-5	TGTGCCAGCAGTGCCGGGACTAGGGGGACCTGGGAGACCCAGTACTTC	CASSAGTRGTWETQYF
-	TRBV11-2	-	TRBJ2-5	TGTGCCAGCAGCTCGACAGTTCTGATTGAGACCCAGTACTTC	CASSSTVLIETQYF
few	TRBV19	-	TRBJ1-5	TGTGCCAGTAATGTTCTTGGGAATCAGCCCCAGCATTTT	CASNVLGNQPQHF
few	TRBV2	-	TRBJ1-1	TGTGCCAGCCAAAGGGGCACTGAAGCTTTCTTT	CASQRGTEAFF
once	TRBV6-5	-	TRBJ1-3	TGTGCCAGCAGTTTCGGACGGAGCTCTGGAAACACCATATATTTT	CASSFGRSSGNTIYF
-	TRBV19	TRBD1	TRBJ1-5	TGTGCCAGTAGTCGGACAGGGTTCAGCAATCAGCCCCAGCATTTT	CASSRTGFSNQPQHF
-	TRBV24-1	-	TRBJ2-1	TGTGCCACCAGTGATCGTACAGGGAGGGATGAGCAGTTCTTC	CATSDRTGRDEQFF
-	TRBV3-1/TRBV3-2	-	TRBJ2-2	TGTGCCAGCAGCCAAGAGGGGACAATAAACACCGGGGAGCTGTTTTTT	CASSQEGTINTGELFF
-	TRBV7-3	-	TRBJ2-3	TGTGCCAGCAGCCGAAGCGTAGGGTCAGATACGCAGTATTTT	CASSRSVGSDTQYF
-	TRBV30	-	TRBJ2-5	TGTGCCTGGAGTGTACTTAGGGGTGGGGAGACCCAGTACTTC	CAWSVLRGGETQYF
-	TRBV7-2	-	TRBJ2-2	TGTGCCAGCAGCCCCCAACTGGGCGGCGGGGAGCTGTTTTTT	CASSPQLGGGELFF
-	TRBV6-5	TRBD1	TRBJ1-2	TGTGCCAGCAGAACTGGACAGGGGAATGGCTACACCTTC	CASRTGQGNGYTF
-	TRBV6-5	-	TRBJ1-6	TGTGCCAGCAGCCCGAGAGGACTTCCGAATTCACCCCTCCACTTT	CASSPRGLPNSPLHF
-	TRBV29-1	TRBD2	TRBJ2-5	TGCAGCTCCCGGACTAGCGGGGGGGAGACCCAGTACTTC	CSSRTSGGETQYF
-	TRBV4-3	-	TRBJ1-6	TGCGCCAGCAGCCTAGGTGGTGTAAATTCACCCCTCCACTTT	CASSLGGVNSPLHF
few	TRBV5-6	-	TRBJ2-1	TGTGCCAGCAGCTTTTACAGGGCCCCTTCCAATGAGCAGTTCTTC	CASSFYRAPSNEQFF
-	TRBV2	-	TRBJ1-3	TGTGCCAGCAGTGCAGGGACTGGAAACACCATATATTTT	CASSAGTGNTIYF
-	TRBV3-1/TRBV3-2	-	TRBJ2-6	TGTGCCAGCAGTCCAGGAGCCTATATCTCCTCTGGGGCCAACGTCCTGACTTTC	CASSPGAYISSGANVLTF
-	TRBV3-1/TRBV3-2	-	TRBJ1-3	TGTGCCAGCAGCCAGTCAGGTACTGGAAACACCATATATTTT	CASSQSGTGNTIYF
-	TRBV19	TRBD1	TRBJ2-3	TGTGCCAGTAGTGTTACAGGGGGGCAGGATACGCAGTATTTT	CASSVTGGQDTQYF
-	TRBV12-5	-	TRBJ1-4	TGTGCTAGTGGTTTCGGACGGAGTAATGAAAAACTGTTTTTT	CASGFGRSNEKLFF
-	TRBV4-3	-	TRBJ2-1	TGCGCCAGCAGCCAAGACGACTCGAGCTCCTACAATGAGCAGTTCTTC	CASSQDDSSSYNEQFF
-	TRBV28	TRBD1	TRBJ2-1	TGTGCCAGCCACAGGGGGTGGAATGAGCAGTTCTTC	CASHRGWNEQFF
few	TRBV6-5	-	TRBJ1-6	TGTGCCAGCAGGGGTCCGGGCCGAAATTCACCCCTCCACTTT	CASRGPGRNSPLHF
-	TRBV4-1	-	TRBJ1-2	TGCGCCAGCAGCCGTGACAGCTTTAACTATGGCTACACCTTC	CASSRDSFNYGYTF
-	TRBV29-1	TRBD2	TRBJ2-1	TGCAGCGTTGAAGATCTCGGGGCTAGCGGGGTTATGTGGGGTGAGCAGTTCTTC	CSVEDLGASGVMWGEQFF